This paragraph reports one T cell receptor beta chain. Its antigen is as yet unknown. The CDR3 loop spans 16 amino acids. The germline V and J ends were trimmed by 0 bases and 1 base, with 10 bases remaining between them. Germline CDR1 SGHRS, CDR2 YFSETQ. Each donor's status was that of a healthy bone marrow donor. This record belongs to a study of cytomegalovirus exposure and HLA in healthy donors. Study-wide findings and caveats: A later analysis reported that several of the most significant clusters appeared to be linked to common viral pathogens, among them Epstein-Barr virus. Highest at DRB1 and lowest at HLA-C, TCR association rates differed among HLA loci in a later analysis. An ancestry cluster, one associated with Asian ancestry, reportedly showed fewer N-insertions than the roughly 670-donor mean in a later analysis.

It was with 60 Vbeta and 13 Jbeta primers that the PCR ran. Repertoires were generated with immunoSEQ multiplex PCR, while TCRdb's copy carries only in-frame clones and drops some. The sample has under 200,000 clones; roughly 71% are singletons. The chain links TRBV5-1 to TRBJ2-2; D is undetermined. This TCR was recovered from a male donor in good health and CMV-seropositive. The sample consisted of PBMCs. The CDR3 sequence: CASSLVFSGNTGELFF. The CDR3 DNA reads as TGCGCCAGCAGCTTGGTTTTTTCCGGGAACACCGGGGAGCTGTTTTTT.